These T cell receptor beta chains were read from a single sample in a study of shared T cell receptors in the human thymus. Produced via immunoSEQ multiplex PCR; TCRdb's table is partial and in-frame only. The table lists about 730,000 clones, approximately 85% of them singletons. These data are also associated with another study on human thymus T cells.

Sequenced: thymocytes. The receptors were sampled from a girl younger than two with a congenital heart defect. Both conserved end residues are part of each CDR3. Fields, in order: D gene, J gene, V gene, clone size, CDR3 protein, CDR3 DNA. D genes are given only for firm matches. Some rows have no size entry. The others give once, few or many, or a class for an expanded clone.

d_gene: TRBD2; j_gene: TRBJ2-3; v_gene: TRBV28; abundance: .; CDR3aa: CASSFIGGGSTDTQYF; CDR3nt: TGTGCCAGCAGTTTCATAGGCGGGGGGAGCACAGATACGCAGTATTTT
d_gene: .; j_gene: TRBJ1-6; v_gene: TRBV14; abundance: .; CDR3aa: CASSPGHPGSPLHF; CDR3nt: TGTGCCAGCAGCCCGGGACATCCTGGTTCACCCCTCCACTTT
d_gene: .; j_gene: TRBJ2-2; v_gene: TRBV19; abundance: .; CDR3aa: CASSIDQGGDHNTGELFF; CDR3nt: TGTGCCAGTAGTATAGACCAGGGCGGGGATCACAACACCGGGGAGCTGTTTTTT
d_gene: .; j_gene: TRBJ1-2; v_gene: TRBV5-6; abundance: .; CDR3aa: CASSFDRTNYGYTF; CDR3nt: TGTGCCAGCAGCTTCGACAGAACTAACTATGGCTACACCTTC
d_gene: .; j_gene: TRBJ1-1; v_gene: TRBV11-2; abundance: .; CDR3aa: CASSLFGGIAFF; CDR3nt: TGTGCCAGCAGCCTATTCGGGGGGATCGCTTTCTTT
d_gene: .; j_gene: TRBJ2-5; v_gene: TRBV15; abundance: .; CDR3aa: CATSRAPRALARATTQYF; CDR3nt: TGTGCCACCAGCAGAGCCCCCCGTGCCCTAGCGCGGGCAACGACCCAGTACTTC
d_gene: .; j_gene: TRBJ1-5; v_gene: TRBV7-8; abundance: .; CDR3aa: CASSLRASAGPHQPQHF; CDR3nt: TGTGCCAGCAGCTTACGAGCTTCGGCAGGTCCGCATCAGCCCCAGCATTTT
d_gene: TRBD1; j_gene: TRBJ1-2; v_gene: TRBV4-1; abundance: .; CDR3aa: CASSQEGSRQGADGYTF; CDR3nt: TGCGCCAGCAGCCAAGAAGGTTCGCGACAGGGGGCAGATGGCTACACCTTC
d_gene: .; j_gene: TRBJ2-7; v_gene: TRBV10-2; abundance: .; CDR3aa: CASKKPTDTYEQYF; CDR3nt: TGCGCCAGCAAAAAACCGACAGATACCTACGAGCAGTACTTC
d_gene: .; j_gene: TRBJ1-2; v_gene: TRBV6-5; abundance: .; CDR3aa: CASSPRGQDYGYTF; CDR3nt: TGTGCCAGCAGCCCCCGAGGGCAGGACTATGGCTACACCTTC
d_gene: .; j_gene: TRBJ1-2; v_gene: TRBV6-1; abundance: .; CDR3aa: CASRNRVADGYTF; CDR3nt: TGTGCCAGCAGGAACAGGGTGGCGGATGGCTACACCTTC
d_gene: .; j_gene: TRBJ2-2; v_gene: TRBV5-8; abundance: .; CDR3aa: CASSWQGSGELFF; CDR3nt: TGTGCCAGCAGCTGGCAGGGATCCGGGGAGCTGTTTTTT
d_gene: .; j_gene: TRBJ1-1; v_gene: TRBV27; abundance: .; CDR3aa: CASSLFGQPRMNTEAFF; CDR3nt: TGTGCCAGCAGTTTATTTGGGCAGCCGAGAATGAACACTGAAGCTTTCTTT
d_gene: .; j_gene: TRBJ1-4; v_gene: TRBV2; abundance: once; CDR3aa: CASRAEARGTNEKLFF; CDR3nt: TGTGCCAGCAGGGCGGAAGCTAGGGGAACTAATGAAAAACTGTTTTTT
d_gene: TRBD1; j_gene: TRBJ1-2; v_gene: TRBV19; abundance: .; CDR3aa: CASSTTPGTGGTPHYGYTF; CDR3nt: TGTGCCAGCAGTACAACTCCCGGGACAGGAGGTACCCCCCACTATGGCTACACCTTC
d_gene: .; j_gene: TRBJ1-1; v_gene: TRBV7-2; abundance: .; CDR3aa: CASSLGGGNTEAFF; CDR3nt: TGTGCCAGCAGCTTAGGGGGAGGGAACACTGAAGCTTTCTTT
d_gene: .; j_gene: TRBJ1-5; v_gene: TRBV27; abundance: .; CDR3aa: CASSFRHRSNQPQHF; CDR3nt: TGTGCCAGCAGTTTTAGACACCGTAGCAATCAGCCCCAGCATTTT
d_gene: .; j_gene: TRBJ2-5; v_gene: TRBV5-1; abundance: .; CDR3aa: CASSLAPPRGKETQYF; CDR3nt: TGCGCCAGCAGCTTGGCCCCCCCACGGGGGAAGGAGACCCAGTACTTC
d_gene: .; j_gene: TRBJ1-1; v_gene: TRBV28; abundance: .; CDR3aa: CASSCNRMNTEAFF; CDR3nt: TGTGCCAGCAGTTGTAACAGGATGAACACTGAAGCTTTCTTT
d_gene: .; j_gene: TRBJ1-3; v_gene: TRBV6-1; abundance: .; CDR3aa: CASSYRDSGNTIYF; CDR3nt: TGTGCCAGCAGCTACAGGGACTCTGGAAACACCATATATTTT
d_gene: .; j_gene: TRBJ2-7; v_gene: TRBV5-1; abundance: .; CDR3aa: CASSLGPGQRRSEQYF; CDR3nt: TGCGCCAGCAGTCTGGGGCCGGGACAACGTCGCTCCGAGCAGTACTTC
d_gene: TRBD1; j_gene: TRBJ2-7; v_gene: TRBV9; abundance: .; CDR3aa: CASSGRGQGAHEQYF; CDR3nt: TGTGCCAGCAGCGGGCGGGGACAGGGGGCTCACGAGCAGTACTTC
d_gene: TRBD2; j_gene: TRBJ2-1; v_gene: TRBV9; abundance: few; CDR3aa: CASSKAGGNEQFF; CDR3nt: TGTGCCAGCAGCAAAGCGGGGGGCAATGAGCAGTTCTTC
d_gene: TRBD2; j_gene: TRBJ2-7; v_gene: TRBV5-6; abundance: .; CDR3aa: CASSLGTRESRQYF; CDR3nt: TGTGCCAGCAGCTTGGGGACGCGGGAGAGTAGGCAGTACTTC
d_gene: .; j_gene: TRBJ1-1; v_gene: TRBV27; abundance: few; CDR3aa: CASSSSTEAFF; CDR3nt: TGTGCCAGCAGTTCTAGTACTGAAGCTTTCTTT
d_gene: .; j_gene: TRBJ1-6; v_gene: TRBV5-1; abundance: .; CDR3aa: CASSLSEGPYNSPLHF; CDR3nt: TGCGCCAGCAGCTTGTCTGAGGGCCCCTATAATTCACCCCTCCACTTT
d_gene: .; j_gene: TRBJ1-1; v_gene: TRBV7-9; abundance: .; CDR3aa: CASSLKWQNTEAFF; CDR3nt: TGTGCCAGCAGCTTAAAATGGCAGAACACTGAAGCTTTCTTT
d_gene: .; j_gene: TRBJ1-1; v_gene: TRBV5-4; abundance: .; CDR3aa: CASSLSPGGTEAFF; CDR3nt: TGTGCCAGCAGCTTGAGCCCGGGAGGCACTGAAGCTTTCTTT
d_gene: .; j_gene: TRBJ1-1; v_gene: TRBV19; abundance: .; CDR3aa: CASIRGSGTEAFF; CDR3nt: TGTGCCAGTATAAGGGGCAGTGGCACTGAAGCTTTCTTT
d_gene: .; j_gene: TRBJ2-2; v_gene: TRBV14; abundance: .; CDR3aa: CASSQGRFTGVDTGELFF; CDR3nt: TGTGCCAGCAGCCAAGGAAGGTTTACGGGGGTCGACACCGGGGAGCTGTTTTTT
d_gene: TRBD2; j_gene: TRBJ2-4; v_gene: TRBV19; abundance: .; CDR3aa: CASSEPGLEKGVLAKNIQYF; CDR3nt: TGTGCCAGTAGTGAACCGGGACTAGAAAAAGGAGTATTAGCCAAAAACATTCAGTACTTC
d_gene: TRBD2; j_gene: TRBJ2-3; v_gene: TRBV27; abundance: .; CDR3aa: CASSFRGRGGTDTQYF; CDR3nt: TGTGCCAGCAGTTTTCGAGGGAGGGGAGGCACAGATACGCAGTATTTT
d_gene: TRBD1; j_gene: TRBJ1-1; v_gene: TRBV9; abundance: .; CDR3aa: CASSARSGGAFF; CDR3nt: TGTGCCAGCAGCGCCCGGTCAGGGGGAGCTTTCTTT
d_gene: TRBD2; j_gene: TRBJ2-3; v_gene: TRBV11-2; abundance: .; CDR3aa: CASSSGTSGALTDTQYF; CDR3nt: TGTGCCAGCAGCTCCGGGACTAGCGGGGCCCTCACAGATACGCAGTATTTT
d_gene: TRBD1; j_gene: TRBJ1-6; v_gene: TRBV9; abundance: few; CDR3aa: CASSVAGGAGRNSPLHF; CDR3nt: TGTGCCAGCAGCGTAGCAGGGGGCGCGGGGCGTAATTCACCCCTCCACTTT
d_gene: .; j_gene: TRBJ1-4; v_gene: TRBV2; abundance: .; CDR3aa: CASSEAGLPGENEKLFF; CDR3nt: TGTGCCAGCAGTGAAGCGGGGCTTCCGGGGGAGAATGAAAAACTGTTTTTT
d_gene: .; j_gene: TRBJ1-1; v_gene: TRBV6-1; abundance: .; CDR3aa: CASNRSRHTEAFF; CDR3nt: TGTGCCAGTAATCGGAGTAGACACACTGAAGCTTTCTTT